Each of the 15 T cell receptor beta chains below was sequenced from the same sample in a study of CD8 T cells in ankylosing spondylitis. Overall study results and limits: In ankylosing spondylitis blood, a motif of about eight highly homologous TCR beta variants appeared characteristic.

TCRdb independently ran MiXCR on the 5' RACE reads; one entry per CDR3 protein. The table has approximately 300,000 distinct CDR3 sequences, roughly 8% seen once. These receptors lack a known antigen. Sequenced sample: blood, either unsorted or a sorted T cell fraction (not recorded which). The receptor source for this set is a male donor with ankylosing spondylitis.

This clonotype was seen only once. The rearrangement joins TRBV29-1 to TRBJ2-1; 8 bases agree with TRBD1. V shed 6 bases, J shed 3 bases, and the junction held 7 bases outside the gene matches. This CDR3 region has 14 residues. Germline CDR1 is SQVTM and CDR2 is ANQGSEA. The CDR3 is CSVHRGQDYNEQFF. The CDR3 region has the DNA TGCAGCGTCCACCGGGGACAGGACTACAATGAGCAGTTCTTC.

There are many counts of this clonotype. The DNA of the CDR3 is TGTGCCAGCAGCTCAACGAACAGGTATTTCGATGGCTACACCTTC. Its translation: CASSSTNRYFDGYTF. This rearrangement joins TRBV28 to TRBJ1-2; D may be TRBD1 (5 bases). CDR1 and CDR2 (germline): MDHEN, SYDVKM. V was cut by 6 bases and J by 6 bases, with 20 bases left in between. The CDR3 has 15 residues.

This clonotype was seen only a few times. The chain uses TRBV9 and TRBJ1-1, with D uncertain. This CDR3 is built from 15 residues. Germline V lookup: CDR1 SGDLS, CDR2 YYNGEE. The V end lost 4 bases, the J end lost 3 bases, and 16 bases lay between the germline ends. The CDR3 bases are TGTGCCAGCAGCTCCGTCAGTTATGGGGACACTGAAGCTTTCTTT. Protein: CASSSVSYGDTEAFF.

There are many counts of this clonotype. The genes are TRBV4-1 and TRBJ1-3; 10 bases match TRBD1. CDR1 and CDR2 from the germline V gene are MGHRA and YSYEKL. V trimming: 7 bases; J trimming: 0 bases; junction bases outside the gene matches: 12. This CDR3 contains 18 residues. CDR3 sequence (DNA): TGCGCCAGCAAGAGCCCCTCCGGGACAGGGGACTCTGGAAACACCATATATTTT. Protein product: CASKSPSGTGDSGNTIYF.

V usage is TRBV6-1 and J usage is TRBJ1-1, with a tentative D call TRBD1 (5 bases). Germline CDR1 is MNHNS and CDR2 is SASEGT. The CDR3 is 13 amino acids. V was clipped by 5 bases and J by 7 bases, with 14 bases between them. The CDR3 sequence: CASSQNRDGEAFF. The CDR3 DNA follows: TGTGCCAGCAGTCAAAATCGGGACGGTGAAGCTTTCTTT.

This clonotype was seen many times. This chain joins TRBV24-1 and TRBJ2-1; D perhaps matches TRBD1 (5 bases). The CDR3 covers 15 residues. Trimming stripped 4 bases from V and 6 bases from J, with 15 bases between. Germline V gene data show CDR1 as KGHDR and CDR2 as SFDVKD. CDR3 DNA sequence: TGTGCCACCAGTGAACGTATGAGACAGCCCAATGAGCAGTTCTTC. It encodes CATSERMRQPNEQFF.

This clonotype was seen a handful of times. The chain links TRBV29-1 to TRBJ2-6; D ambiguous. The V end lost 0 bases, the J end lost 0 bases, and 12 bases lay between the germline ends. The CDR3 has 17 amino acids. Germline assignment: CDR1 SQVTM and CDR2 ANQGSEA. The CDR3, as DNA: TGCAGCGTTGAAGATGGGGAATTGGTCTCTGGGGCCAACGTCCTGACTTTC. It specifies CSVEDGELVSGANVLTF.

The chain recombines TRBV15 with TRBJ2-7, with D maybe TRBD1 (5 bases). Per the germline V gene, CDR1 is LNHNV and CDR2 is YYDKDF (reference sequence). V was shortened by 0 bases and J by 4 bases, with 25 bases between the two germline ends. The CDR3 contains 19 residues. Here the CDR3 DNA reads TGTGCCACCAGCAGAGAAGCCAGGGTCGGCCCTCTAGTCCCTTACGAGCAGTACTTC. This sequence encodes CATSREARVGPLVPYEQYF.

This clonotype appeared many times. V is TRBV4-2 and J is TRBJ2-1, with 12 bases lining up with TRBD1. V lost 4 bases to trimming and J lost 9 bases; unmatched junction nucleotides: 22. CDR3 length: 20 residues. CDR1 is LGHNA, CDR2 YNFKEQ, per germline. The CDR3 loop reads CASSRPGTGGLAGVVFEQFF. The CDR3 nucleotides read TGTGCCAGCAGCCGCCCCGGGACAGGGGGCCTAGCGGGAGTAGTTTTTGAGCAGTTCTTC.

This chain joins TRBV7-2 and TRBJ2-3; D is possibly TRBD1 or TRBD2 (5 bases each). CDR1 SGHTA and CDR2 FQGNSA come from the germline V gene. V lost 5 bases and J 8 bases, leaving 11 bases between the germline ends. The CDR3 has 12 residues. The DNA of the CDR3 is TGTGCCAGCAGCCGCCCTGGGGGTACGCAGTATTTT. It encodes CASSRPGGTQYF.

The sample holds a few counts of this clonotype. CDR3 protein: CASSLANFYNEQFF. In nucleotides, the CDR3 is TGTGCCAGCAGCTTAGCGAACTTTTACAATGAGCAGTTCTTC. The rearrangement links TRBV11-1 to TRBJ2-1; D unclear. With 0 bases removed from V and 4 bases from J, the gap between germline ends came to 7 bases. This CDR3 has 14 residues. Germline V gene data show CDR1 as SGHAT and CDR2 as FQDESV (reference sequence).

This clonotype was recorded at least ten times. The V and J genes are TRBV6-5 and TRBJ1-3, with D tentatively TRBD1 (6 bases). The V end was cut by 0 bases, the J end by 3 bases, with 9 bases between. Germline V gene data show CDR1 as MNHEY and CDR2 as SVGAGI. The CDR3 runs to 15 residues. The CDR3 region has the DNA TGTGCCAGCAGTTACTCGGGCAGGGGTGGAAACACCATATATTTT. This codes for CASSYSGRGGNTIYF.

This clonotype was seen only a few times. The CDR3 loop is CASSLGWAPGELFF. The CDR3 coding sequence is TGTGCCAGCAGCCTCGGTTGGGCCCCCGGGGAGCTGTTTTTT. This sequence joins TRBV7-8 and TRBJ2-2; D unresolved. Germline lookup yields CDR1 SGHVS and CDR2 FQNEAQ. The CDR3 sequence is 14 residues long. Between the trimmed V and J ends, which lost 5 bases and 6 bases, there was a span of 13 bases. Full variable domain (rest looked up from reference TRBV7-8 and TRBJ2-2): GAGVSQSPRYKVAKRGQDVALRCDPISGHVSLFWYQQALGQGPEFLTYFQNEAQLDKSGLPSDRFFAERPEGSVSTLKIQRTQQEDSAVYLCASSLGWAPGELFFGEGSRLTVL.

The chain joins TRBV29-1 to TRBJ1-1, with 8 bases lining up with TRBD1. The CDR3 consists of 13 residues. With V trimmed by 5 bases and J by 7 bases, 9 bases remained unmatched. Germline V gives CDR1 SQVTM, CDR2 ANQGSEA. CDR3 in DNA: TGCAGCGTTTACCACAGGGACAGGAGTGAAGCTTTCTTT. The encoded protein is CSVYHRDRSEAFF.

This rearrangement joins TRBV5-5 to TRBJ1-4; D is perhaps TRBD1 (6 bases). This CDR3 is 14 amino acids long. CDR1 SGHKS and CDR2 YYEKEE come from the germline V gene (reference sequence). Between the trimmed V and J ends, which lost 4 bases and 7 bases, there was a span of 14 bases. In DNA form, the CDR3 reads TGTGCCAGCAGCCCCGGGGGCGGGTTTGAAAAACTGTTTTTT. It encodes CASSPGGGFEKLFF.